The 16 T cell receptor beta chains below come from one sample, sequenced in a study of cytomegalovirus exposure and HLA in healthy donors (dated by TCRdb to the late 2010s). Receptor amplification or capture employed the immunoSEQ multiplex PCR assay. For the multiplex PCR, a mixture combining 60 forward primers for TCR Vbeta segments and 13 reverse primers for TCR Jbeta segments was used. In TCRdb, the immuneACCESS table is reduced to in-frame sequences with V and J assigned. These tables do not hold every clone; where another copy was compared, an unresolved V gene accounts for under half, and the others remain unexplained. For this sample there are roughly 160,000 clones; less than 80% appear just once. Around 1.9% of the sample is in the top ten clones. The sequencing sample was made of PBMCs. The source of these receptors is a middle-aged man in good health and CMV-seronegative.

The rearrangement uses TRBV30 and TRBJ2-7; D is undetermined. This CDR3 has 13 amino acids. Trimming removed 2 bases at V and 2 bases at J, with 10 bases between. Germline-derived CDR1 and CDR2 are GTSNPN and SVGIG (reference sequence). The CDR3 loop reads CAWSPRRPYEQYF. The CDR3 nucleotides are TGTGCCTGGAGTCCGAGGCGCCCCTACGAGCAGTACTTC.

The chain employs TRBV6-4 and TRBJ2-2; weak D call: TRBD2 (5 bases). Trimming stripped 2 bases from V and 4 bases from J, with 11 bases between. Germline CDR1 MRHNA, CDR2 SNTAGT. CDR3 size: 15 residues. In nucleotides, the CDR3 is TGTGCCAGCAGTGACCCCCTCGGAGGCACCGGGGAGCTGTTTTTT. Translating it yields CASSDPLGGTGELFF.

This sequence joins TRBV5-4 and TRBJ2-5; 7 nucleotides line up with TRBD1. J was trimmed by 5 bases and V by 4 bases; bases with no gene match: 11. This CDR3 is 15 amino acids long. Germline V gene data show CDR1 as SGHNT and CDR2 as YYREEE (reference sequence). The CDR3 loop reads CASSSRTGQKETQYF. The DNA of the CDR3 is TGTGCCAGCAGCAGCCGGACAGGACAAAAGGAGACCCAGTACTTC.

This clone was seen once. The chain links TRBV5-6 to TRBJ2-7; 7 nucleotides agree with TRBD1. Germline-derived CDR1 and CDR2 are SGHDT and YYEEEE. Trimming took 0 bases from V and 2 from J; bases not matched to a gene: 8. The length of the CDR3 is 16 residues. The CDR3, as DNA: TGTGCCAGCAGCTTGGGGACAGGAAGGGGTCCCTACGAGCAGTACTTC. The encoded protein is CASSLGTGRGPYEQYF.

A few counts support this clone. The rearrangement uses TRBV29-1 and TRBJ2-1; 7 bases match TRBD2. CDR3 size: 14 residues. V gave up 5 bases and J gave up 2 bases; unmatched junction bases: 6. Germline lookup yields CDR1 SQVTM and CDR2 ANQGSEA. The CDR3 nucleotides are TGCAGCGTTCATCTCACTAGCGCCTACAATGAGCAGTTCTTC. This encodes CSVHLTSAYNEQFF.

Turning to this clone: The junction and the germline gene differ at one end; a read error may be behind it. This chain joins TRBV19 and TRBJ2-4; TRBD2 is a possible D gene (5 bases). The CDR3 runs to 13 residues. CDR1 LNHDA and CDR2 SQIVND come from the germline V gene (reference sequence). The CDR3 protein is CASSTPDLNSQYF. CDR3 nucleotides: TGTGCCAGTAGTACGCCGGACTTAAACAGTCAGTACTTC.

The chain recombines TRBV18 with TRBJ2-1; 8 nucleotides agree with TRBD1. The V gene's germline CDR1 is KGHSH and CDR2 LQKENI. The CDR3 loop spans 17 amino acids. J gave up 0 bases and V 2 bases, and 6 bases lay outside the gene matches. The CDR3 nucleotides are TGTGCCAGCTCACCAGGACAGGGTTTAAGCTCCTACAATGAGCAGTTCTTC. Residues: CASSPGQGLSSYNEQFF.

This chain uses TRBV5-1 with TRBJ2-5; TRBD2 matches 13 bases. The V and J ends lost 3 bases and 5 bases, in that order; junction bases with no gene match: 4. Looked up from germline, CDR1 is SGHRS and CDR2 is YFSETQ. The CDR3 length is 15 residues. The CDR3 nucleotides read TGCGCCAGCAGCTCGACTAGCGGGAGGCTGGAGACCCAGTACTTC. Its protein is CASSSTSGRLETQYF.

The chain couples TRBV4-3 to TRBJ2-5; TRBD1 is a possible D gene (6 bases). CDR3 length: 16 amino acids. Germline V CDR1 and CDR2: LGHNA, YSLEER. Trimming removed 3 bases from V and 0 bases from J, with 14 bases in between. CDR3 residues: CASSQSGQPYQETQYF. CDR3 bases: TGCGCCAGCAGCCAGTCAGGACAGCCGTACCAAGAGACCCAGTACTTC.

The rearrangement joins TRBV6-5 to TRBJ1-2; the match to TRBD1 covers 9 bases. This CDR3 is built from 13 residues. Per the germline V gene, CDR1 is MNHEY and CDR2 is SVGAGI. V trimming: 6 bases; J trimming: 8 bases; junction bases outside the gene matches: 7. The CDR3 spells CASSFGTGRGYTF. DNA of the CDR3: TGTGCCAGCAGCTTCGGGACAGGGCGAGGCTACACCTTC.

This chain joins TRBV28 and TRBJ1-4; D is ambiguous. This CDR3 is built from 13 residues. Per germline, CDR1 MDHEN and CDR2 SYDVKM. Trimming cost V 5 bases and J 4 bases, with 8 bases left between them. CDR3 coding DNA: TGTGCCAGCAGTGGTAGTTATAATGAAAAACTGTTTTTT. Its protein is CASSGSYNEKLFF. The entire variable domain, with the rest obtained from reference TRBV28 and TRBJ1-4, is as follows: DVKVTQSSRYLVKRTGEKVFLECVQDMDHENMFWYRQDPGLGLRLIYFSYDVKMKEKGDIPEGYSVSREKKERFSLILESASTNQTSMYLCASSGSYNEKLFFGSGTQLSVL.

A few counts support this clone. The chain joins TRBV6-1 to TRBJ1-1, with 7 bases aligning to TRBD1. J gave up 2 bases and V 4 bases, and 4 bases lay outside the gene matches. The CDR3 has 14 residues. Germline values: CDR1 MNHNS, CDR2 SASEGT. Here the CDR3 reads CASSGGQLNTEAFF. CDR3 bases: TGTGCCAGCAGTGGGGGACAGCTAAACACTGAAGCTTTCTTT.

The chain recombines TRBV6-5 with TRBJ1-5, with 8 bases lining up with TRBD1. J lost 1 base, V lost 8 bases, and 1 base had no gene match. In germline, CDR1 is MNHEY, CDR2 SVGAGI. This CDR3 region has 13 residues. CDR3 sequence (DNA): TGTGCCAGCGGACAGGGAAGCAATCAGCCCCAGCATTTT. Its protein product is CASGQGSNQPQHF.

The chain has TRBV18 and TRBJ2-5; D is uncertain. The CDR3 runs 12 residues. Trimming took 3 bases from V and 0 from J, leaving 2 bases between them. Germline CDR1 and CDR2: KGHSH and LQKENI. CDR3 loop: CASSPYQETQYF. The CDR3 DNA is TGTGCCAGCTCACCCTACCAAGAGACCCAGTACTTC.

This clone is a singleton in its sample. The chain couples TRBV11-2 to TRBJ2-2, with TRBD1 as a possible D gene (5 bases). Trimming stripped 1 base from V and 3 bases from J, with 9 bases between. CDR3 length: 15 amino acids. Germline CDR1 reads SGHAT; CDR2 reads FQNNGV. The CDR3 loop is CASSLGAGYTGELFF. The CDR3 DNA reads TGTGCCAGCAGCTTAGGGGCAGGGTACACCGGGGAGCTGTTTTTT.

This clone was observed a few times. The chain is built from TRBV29-1 and TRBJ2-3; maybe TRBD1 (5 bases). The germline V and J ends were trimmed by 1 base and 2 bases, with 16 bases remaining between them. The germline V gene has CDR1 SQVTM and CDR2 ANQGSEA. The CDR3 has 16 residues. The DNA of the CDR3 is TGCAGCGTTGAAGGGGGCCTATTTCGGGCCACAGATACGCAGTATTTT. Its translation is CSVEGGLFRATDTQYF.